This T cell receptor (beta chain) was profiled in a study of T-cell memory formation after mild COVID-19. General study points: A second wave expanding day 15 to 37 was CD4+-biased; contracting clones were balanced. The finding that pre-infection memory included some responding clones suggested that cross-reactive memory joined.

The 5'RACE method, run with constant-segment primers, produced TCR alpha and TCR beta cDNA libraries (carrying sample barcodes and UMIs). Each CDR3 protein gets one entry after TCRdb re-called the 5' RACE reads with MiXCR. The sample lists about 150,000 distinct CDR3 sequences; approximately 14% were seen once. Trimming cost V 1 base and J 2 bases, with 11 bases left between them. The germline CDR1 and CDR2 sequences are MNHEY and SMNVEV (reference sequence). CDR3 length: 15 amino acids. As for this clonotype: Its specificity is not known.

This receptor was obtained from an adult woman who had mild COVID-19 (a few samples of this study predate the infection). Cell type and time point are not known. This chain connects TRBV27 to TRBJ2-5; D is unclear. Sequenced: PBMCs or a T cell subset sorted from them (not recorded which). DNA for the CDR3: TGTGCCAGCAGTTTATTTCAGGCCAGACAAGAGACCCAGTACTTC. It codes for CASSLFQARQETQYF.